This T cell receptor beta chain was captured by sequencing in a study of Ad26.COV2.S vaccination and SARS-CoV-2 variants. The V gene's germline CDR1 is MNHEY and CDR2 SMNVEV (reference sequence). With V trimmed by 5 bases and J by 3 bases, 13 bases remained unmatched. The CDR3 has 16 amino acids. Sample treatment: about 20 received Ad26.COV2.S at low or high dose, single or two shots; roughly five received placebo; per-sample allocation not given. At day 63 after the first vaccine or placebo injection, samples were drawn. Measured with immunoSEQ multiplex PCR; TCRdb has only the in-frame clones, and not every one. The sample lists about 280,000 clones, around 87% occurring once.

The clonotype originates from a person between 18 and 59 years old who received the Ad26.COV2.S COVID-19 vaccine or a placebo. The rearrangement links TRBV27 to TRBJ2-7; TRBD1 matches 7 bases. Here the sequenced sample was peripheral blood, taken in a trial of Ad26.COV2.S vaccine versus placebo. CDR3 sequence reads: CASSPFRDSRLYEQYF. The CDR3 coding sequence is TGTGCCAGCAGTCCATTCCGGGACAGCAGACTCTACGAGCAGTACTTC.